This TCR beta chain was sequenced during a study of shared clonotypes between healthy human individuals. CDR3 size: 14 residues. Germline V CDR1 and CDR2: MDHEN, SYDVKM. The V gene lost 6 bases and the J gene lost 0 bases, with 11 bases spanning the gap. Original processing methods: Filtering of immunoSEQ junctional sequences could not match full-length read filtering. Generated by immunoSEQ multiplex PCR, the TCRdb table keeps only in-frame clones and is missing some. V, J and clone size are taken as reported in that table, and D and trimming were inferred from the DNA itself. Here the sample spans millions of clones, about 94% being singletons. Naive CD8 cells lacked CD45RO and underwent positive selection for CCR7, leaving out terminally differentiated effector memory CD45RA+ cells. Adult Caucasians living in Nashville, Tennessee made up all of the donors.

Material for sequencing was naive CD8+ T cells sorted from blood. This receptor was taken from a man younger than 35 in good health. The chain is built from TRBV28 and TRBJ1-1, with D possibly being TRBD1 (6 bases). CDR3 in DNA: TGTGCCAGCAGCTCGGACAGAATGAACACTGAAGCTTTCTTT. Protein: CASSSDRMNTEAFF.